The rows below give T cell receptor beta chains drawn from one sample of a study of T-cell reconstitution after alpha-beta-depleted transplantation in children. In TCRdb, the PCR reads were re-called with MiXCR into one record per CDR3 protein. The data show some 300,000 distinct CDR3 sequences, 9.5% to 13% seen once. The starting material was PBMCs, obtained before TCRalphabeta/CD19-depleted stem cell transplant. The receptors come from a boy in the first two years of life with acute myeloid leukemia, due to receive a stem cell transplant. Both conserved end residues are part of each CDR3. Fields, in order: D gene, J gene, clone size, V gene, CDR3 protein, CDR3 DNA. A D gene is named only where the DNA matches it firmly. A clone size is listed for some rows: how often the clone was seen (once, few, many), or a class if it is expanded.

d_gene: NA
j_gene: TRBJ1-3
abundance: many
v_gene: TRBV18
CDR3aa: CASSPLGDGNTIYF
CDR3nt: TGTGCCAGCTCACCACTGGGGGACGGAAACACCATATATTTT

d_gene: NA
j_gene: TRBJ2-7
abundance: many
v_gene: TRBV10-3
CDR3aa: CAISPRDPYEQYF
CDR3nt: TGTGCCATCAGTCCCAGGGATCCCTACGAGCAGTACTTC

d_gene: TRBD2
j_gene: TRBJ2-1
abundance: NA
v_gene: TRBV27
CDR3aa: CASTRWTSGTYNEQFF
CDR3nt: TGTGCCAGCACCCGATGGACTAGCGGGACGTACAATGAGCAGTTCTTC

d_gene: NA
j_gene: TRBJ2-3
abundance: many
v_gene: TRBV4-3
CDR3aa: CASSQDPSGSNRNTQYF
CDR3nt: TGCGCCAGCAGCCAAGATCCTTCGGGAAGCAACCGAAATACGCAGTATTTT

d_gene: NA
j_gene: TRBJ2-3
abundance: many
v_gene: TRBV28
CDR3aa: CASSLGGPLATQYF
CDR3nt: TGTGCCAGCAGTTTAGGCGGCCCATTGGCTACGCAGTATTTT

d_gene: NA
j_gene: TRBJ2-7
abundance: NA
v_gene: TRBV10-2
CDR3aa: CASSDKTYEQYF
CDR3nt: TGCGCCAGCAGTGACAAAACCTACGAGCAGTACTTC

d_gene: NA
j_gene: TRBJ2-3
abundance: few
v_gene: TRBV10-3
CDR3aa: CAISDITENTQYF
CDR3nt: TGTGCCATCAGTGATATAACTGAGAATACGCAGTATTTT

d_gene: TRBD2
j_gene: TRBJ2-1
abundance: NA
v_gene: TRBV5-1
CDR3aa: CASRPPGLAGGPGYNEQFF
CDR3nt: TGCGCCAGCAGGCCCCCGGGACTAGCGGGGGGGCCCGGCTACAATGAGCAGTTCTTC

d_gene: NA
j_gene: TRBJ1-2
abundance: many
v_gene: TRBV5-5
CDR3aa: CASSFQGDYGYTF
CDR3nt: TGTGCCAGCAGCTTTCAGGGAGACTATGGCTACACCTTC

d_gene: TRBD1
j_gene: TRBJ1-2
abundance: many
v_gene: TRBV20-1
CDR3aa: CSARTGGGYTF
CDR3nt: TGCAGTGCCCGGACAGGGGGTGGCTACACCTTC

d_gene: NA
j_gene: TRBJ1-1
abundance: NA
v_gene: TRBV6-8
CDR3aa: CASTPEGKTGVMPEAFF
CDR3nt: TGTGCCAGCACCCCCGAGGGAAAAACTGGGGTCATGCCTGAAGCTTTCTTT

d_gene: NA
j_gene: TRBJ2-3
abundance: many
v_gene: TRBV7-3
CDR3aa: CASSLFLASTDTQYF
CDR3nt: TGTGCCAGCAGCTTATTCCTAGCTAGCACAGATACGCAGTATTTT

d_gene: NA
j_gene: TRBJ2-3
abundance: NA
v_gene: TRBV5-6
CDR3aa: CASSLLAVDTQYF
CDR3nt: TGTGCCAGCAGCTTGTTAGCGGTAGATACGCAGTATTTT

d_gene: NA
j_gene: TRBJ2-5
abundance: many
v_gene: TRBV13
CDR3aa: CASSSKGLGTETQYF
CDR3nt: TGTGCCAGCAGCAGTAAGGGATTGGGGACAGAGACCCAGTACTTC

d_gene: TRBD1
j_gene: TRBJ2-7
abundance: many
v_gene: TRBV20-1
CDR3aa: CSATTDRWSSYEQYF
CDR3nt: TGCAGTGCTACGACGGACAGGTGGAGCTCCTACGAGCAGTACTTC

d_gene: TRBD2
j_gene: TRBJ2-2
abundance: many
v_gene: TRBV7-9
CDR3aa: CASSLLAGGPTGELFF
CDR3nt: TGTGCCAGCAGCCTCCTGGCGGGGGGGCCTACCGGGGAGCTGTTTTTT

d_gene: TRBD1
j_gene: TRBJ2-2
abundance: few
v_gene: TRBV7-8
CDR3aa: CASSLARGRILYANTGELFF
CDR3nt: TGTGCCAGCAGCTTAGCGAGGGGGCGCATCCTTTACGCGAACACCGGGGAGCTGTTTTTT

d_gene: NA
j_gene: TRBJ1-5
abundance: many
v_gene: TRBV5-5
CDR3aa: CASSRWGSNQPQHF
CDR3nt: TGTGCCAGCAGCCGGTGGGGTAGCAATCAGCCCCAGCATTTT

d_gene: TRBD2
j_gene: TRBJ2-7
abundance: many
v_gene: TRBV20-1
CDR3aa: CSAIAGVREQYF
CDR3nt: TGCAGTGCCATAGCGGGAGTGCGGGAGCAGTACTTC

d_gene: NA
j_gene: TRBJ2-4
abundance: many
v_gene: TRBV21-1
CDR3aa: CASSKDRAKNIQYF
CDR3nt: TGTGCCAGCAGCAAAGACAGGGCCAAAAACATTCAGTACTTC

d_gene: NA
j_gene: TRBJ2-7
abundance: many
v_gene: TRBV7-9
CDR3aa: CASSPGLPQYF
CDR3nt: TGTGCCAGCAGCCCAGGACTTCCTCAGTACTTC

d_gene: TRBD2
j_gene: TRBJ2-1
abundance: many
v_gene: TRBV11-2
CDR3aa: CASSTGLDGYYNEQFF
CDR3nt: TGTGCCAGCAGCACGGGACTAGATGGGTACTACAATGAGCAGTTCTTC

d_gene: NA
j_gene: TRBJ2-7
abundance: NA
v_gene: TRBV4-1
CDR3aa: CASSQEIAGPSYEQYF
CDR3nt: TGCGCCAGCAGCCAAGAGATCGCAGGGCCCTCCTACGAGCAGTACTTC

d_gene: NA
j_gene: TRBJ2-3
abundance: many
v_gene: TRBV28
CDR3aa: CASSLLQGPFSTDTQYF
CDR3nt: TGTGCCAGCAGTTTATTGCAGGGTCCCTTTAGCACAGATACGCAGTATTTT

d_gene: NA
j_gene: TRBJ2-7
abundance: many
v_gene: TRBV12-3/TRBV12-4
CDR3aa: CASSFSGSGVEQYF
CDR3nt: TGTGCCAGCAGTTTCTCAGGATCGGGAGTCGAGCAGTACTTC

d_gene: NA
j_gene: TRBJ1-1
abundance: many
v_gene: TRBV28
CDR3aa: CASSTNVGEAFF
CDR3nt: TGTGCCAGCAGCACTAACGTGGGTGAAGCTTTCTTT

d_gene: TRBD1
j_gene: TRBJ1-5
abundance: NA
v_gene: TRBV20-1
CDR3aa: CRARAVPGQGGGNQPQHF
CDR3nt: TGCAGGGCTAGAGCCGTCCCGGGACAGGGAGGCGGCAATCAGCCCCAGCATTTT

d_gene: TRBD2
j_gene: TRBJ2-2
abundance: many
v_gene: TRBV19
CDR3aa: CASSFRDYRNTGELFF
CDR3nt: TGTGCCAGTAGTTTCCGGGACTACCGTAACACCGGGGAGCTGTTTTTT

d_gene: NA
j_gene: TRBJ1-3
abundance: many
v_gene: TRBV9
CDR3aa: CASSPRHDSGNTIYF
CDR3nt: TGTGCCAGCAGCCCCCGACACGACTCTGGAAACACCATATATTTT

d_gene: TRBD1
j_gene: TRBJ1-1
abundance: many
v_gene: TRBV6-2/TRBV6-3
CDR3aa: CASNQDRDTEAFF
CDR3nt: TGTGCCAGCAACCAAGACAGGGACACTGAAGCTTTCTTT

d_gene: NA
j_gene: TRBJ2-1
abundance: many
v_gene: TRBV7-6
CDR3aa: CASSNRLRSYNEQFF
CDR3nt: TGTGCCAGCAGCAACCGGCTCCGATCATACAATGAGCAGTTCTTC

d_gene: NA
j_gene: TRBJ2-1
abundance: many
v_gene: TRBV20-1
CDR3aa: CSAEPQSSYNEQFF
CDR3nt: TGCAGTGCTGAGCCTCAGAGCTCCTACAATGAGCAGTTCTTC

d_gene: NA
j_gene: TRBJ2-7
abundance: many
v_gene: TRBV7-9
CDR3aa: CATTTGTYEQYF
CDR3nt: TGTGCCACCACGACAGGGACTTACGAGCAGTACTTC

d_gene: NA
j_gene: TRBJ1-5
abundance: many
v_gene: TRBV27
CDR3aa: CASSLSWGAGQPQHF
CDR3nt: TGTGCCAGCAGTTTATCATGGGGTGCGGGGCAGCCCCAGCATTTT

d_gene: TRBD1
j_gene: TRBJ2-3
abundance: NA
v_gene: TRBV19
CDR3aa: CASSRPGQSPDTQYF
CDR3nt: TGTGCCAGTAGTCGACCGGGACAGTCCCCAGATACGCAGTATTTT

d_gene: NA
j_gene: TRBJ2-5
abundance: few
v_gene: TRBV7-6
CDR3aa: CASRLTGTYLQETQYF
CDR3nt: TGTGCCAGCAGGCTGACAGGTACCTATCTTCAAGAGACCCAGTACTTC

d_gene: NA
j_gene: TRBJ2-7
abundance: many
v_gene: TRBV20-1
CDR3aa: CSARIWGNSYEQYF
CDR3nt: TGCAGTGCTAGGATTTGGGGAAACTCCTACGAGCAGTACTTC

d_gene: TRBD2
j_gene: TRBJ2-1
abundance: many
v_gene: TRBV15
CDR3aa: CATSRGGNEQFF
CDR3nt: TGTGCCACCAGCAGGGGAGGGAATGAGCAGTTCTTC

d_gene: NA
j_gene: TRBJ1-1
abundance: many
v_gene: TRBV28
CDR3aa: CASSFRRNTEAFF
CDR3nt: TGTGCCAGCAGTTTCAGGCGGAACACTGAAGCTTTCTTT

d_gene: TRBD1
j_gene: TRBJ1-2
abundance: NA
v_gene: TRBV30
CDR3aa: CAWSTQGVLSAYGYTF
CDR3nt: TGTGCCTGGAGTACGCAGGGGGTATTAAGTGCGTATGGCTACACCTTC

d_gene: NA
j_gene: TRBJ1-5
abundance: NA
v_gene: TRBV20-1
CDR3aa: CSARVDSSNQPQHF
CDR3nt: TGCAGTGCTAGAGTTGACAGTAGCAATCAGCCCCAGCATTTT

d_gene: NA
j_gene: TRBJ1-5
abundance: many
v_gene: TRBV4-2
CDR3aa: CASSQDPLGDQPQHF
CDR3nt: TGTGCCAGCAGCCAAGACCCGCTGGGGGATCAGCCCCAGCATTTT

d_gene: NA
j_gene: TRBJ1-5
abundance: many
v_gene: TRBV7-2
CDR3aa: CASILVSGDQPQHF
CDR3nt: TGTGCCAGCATCTTAGTATCGGGGGATCAGCCCCAGCATTTT

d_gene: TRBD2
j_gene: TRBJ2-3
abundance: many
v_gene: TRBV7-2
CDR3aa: CASSPRWGLAGNTQYF
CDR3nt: TGTGCCAGCAGCCCCCGCTGGGGACTAGCGGGGAATACGCAGTATTTT

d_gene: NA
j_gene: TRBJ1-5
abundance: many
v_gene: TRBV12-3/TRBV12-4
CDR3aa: CASSYLGINQPQHF
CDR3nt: TGTGCCAGCAGTTACCTAGGGATCAATCAGCCCCAGCATTTT

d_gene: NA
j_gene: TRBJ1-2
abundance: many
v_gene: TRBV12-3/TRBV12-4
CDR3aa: CASSLAIPGNYGYTF
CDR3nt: TGTGCCAGCAGTTTAGCAATTCCAGGGAACTATGGCTACACCTTC

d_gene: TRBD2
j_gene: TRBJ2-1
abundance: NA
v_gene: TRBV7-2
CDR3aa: CASSGLSGGYPEQFF
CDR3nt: TGTGCCAGCAGCGGTCTTAGCGGGGGGTATCCCGAGCAGTTCTTC

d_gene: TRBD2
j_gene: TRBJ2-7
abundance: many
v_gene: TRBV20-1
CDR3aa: CSARLAGLGYEQYF
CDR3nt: TGCAGTGCTAGGTTGGCTGGACTAGGTTACGAGCAGTACTTC

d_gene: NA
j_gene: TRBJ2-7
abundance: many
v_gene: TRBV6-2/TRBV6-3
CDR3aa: CATASGFDGTYEQYF
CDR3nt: TGTGCCACCGCGAGCGGGTTTGATGGGACCTACGAGCAGTACTTC

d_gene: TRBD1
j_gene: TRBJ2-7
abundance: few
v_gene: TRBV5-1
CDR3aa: CASSLRVAAGGSYEQYF
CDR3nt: TGCGCCAGCAGCTTGAGAGTTGCGGCAGGGGGATCCTACGAGCAGTACTTC

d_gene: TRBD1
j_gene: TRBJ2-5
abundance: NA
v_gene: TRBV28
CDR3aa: CASVTGTQETQYF
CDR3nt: TGTGCCAGCGTGACAGGGACCCAAGAGACCCAGTACTTC

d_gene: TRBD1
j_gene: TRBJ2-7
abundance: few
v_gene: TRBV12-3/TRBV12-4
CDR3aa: CASNQGAGYEQYF
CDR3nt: TGTGCCAGCAACCAGGGGGCAGGCTACGAGCAGTACTTC